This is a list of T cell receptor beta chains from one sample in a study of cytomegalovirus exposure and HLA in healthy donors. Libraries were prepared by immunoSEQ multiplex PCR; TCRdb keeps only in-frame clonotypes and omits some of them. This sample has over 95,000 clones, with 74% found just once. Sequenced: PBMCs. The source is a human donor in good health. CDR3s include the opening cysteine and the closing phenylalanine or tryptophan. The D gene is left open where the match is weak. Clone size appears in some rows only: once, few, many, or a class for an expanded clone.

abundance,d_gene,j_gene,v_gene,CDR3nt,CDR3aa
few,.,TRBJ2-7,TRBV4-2,TGTGCCAGCAGCCAAGATAGCCAAAGCTCCTACGAGCAGTACTTC,CASSQDSQSSYEQYF
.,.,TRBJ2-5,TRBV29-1,TGCAGCGTTGAATCCCCCGGGAGAAGGCAAGAGACCCAGTACTTC,CSVESPGRRQETQYF
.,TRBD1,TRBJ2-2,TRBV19,TGTGCCAGTAGTCACAGGGGGGGGGAGCTGTTTTTT,CASSHRGGELFF
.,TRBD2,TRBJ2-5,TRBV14,TGTGCCAGCAGCCGTATTAGCGGGAGGGCCTATGAGACCCAGTACTTC,CASSRISGRAYETQYF
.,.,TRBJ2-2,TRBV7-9,TGTGCCAGCAGTTTGGCGCGGGGCAACACCGGGGAGCTGTTTTTT,CASSLARGNTGELFF
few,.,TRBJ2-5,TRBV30,TGTGCCTGGAGTGTTGGTCAGCGGGCAAGAGAAGAGACCCAGTACTTC,CAWSVGQRAREETQYF
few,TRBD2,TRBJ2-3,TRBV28,TGTGCCAGCAGCCTAGCGGGAGGGGGCGCAGATACGCAGTATTTT,CASSLAGGGADTQYF
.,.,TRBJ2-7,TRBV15,TGTGCCACCAGCAGAGATAGTGGAGGGTTTAACGAGCAGTACTTC,CATSRDSGGFNEQYF
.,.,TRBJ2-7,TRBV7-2,TGTGCCAGCAGCCGCTTTGAGGGCAGTCGACGCTACGAGCAGTACTTC,CASSRFEGSRRYEQYF
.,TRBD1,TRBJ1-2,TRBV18,TGTGCCAGCTCACCACAACCGGGACAGAACTCTTATGGCTACACCTTC,CASSPQPGQNSYGYTF
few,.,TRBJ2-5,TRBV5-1,TGCGCCAGCAGCTTGGGAGACAGGCAAGAGACCCAGTACTTC,CASSLGDRQETQYF
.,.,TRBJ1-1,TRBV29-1,TGCAGCGTTGGCCAGGGAGGTCGAGCTTTCTTT,CSVGQGGRAFF
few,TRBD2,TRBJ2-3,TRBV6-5,TGTGCCAGCAGTTACAGGCGGGGGGCCCCAGATACGCAGTATTTT,CASSYRRGAPDTQYF
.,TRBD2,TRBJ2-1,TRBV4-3,TGCGCCAGCAGCCAAGATCCAGCGGGGAGCAATGAGCAGTTCTTC,CASSQDPAGSNEQFF
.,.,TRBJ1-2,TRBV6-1,TGTGCCAGCAGGGTGGGAGCCTCCGAGAACTATGGCTACACCTTC,CASRVGASENYGYTF
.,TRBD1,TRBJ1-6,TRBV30,TGTGCCTGGAGTAAACCCGGGACAGGACAGAAACTCCACTTT,CAWSKPGTGQKLHF
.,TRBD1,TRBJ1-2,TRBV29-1,TGCAGCGTTGATCTCCTCGGGACAGGGTCTGGCTACACCTTC,CSVDLLGTGSGYTF
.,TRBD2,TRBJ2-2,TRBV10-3,TGTGCCATCACCCGCCCGACTAGCGGGGGGCTCACCGGGGAGCTGTTTTTT,CAITRPTSGGLTGELFF
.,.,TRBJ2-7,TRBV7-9,TGTGCCAGCAGTTTTTGGCAGTACGAGCAGTACTTC,CASSFWQYEQYF
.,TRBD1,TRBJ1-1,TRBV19,TGTGCCAGTAGTATCGGACAGGGGGGCACTGAAGCTTTCTTT,CASSIGQGGTEAFF
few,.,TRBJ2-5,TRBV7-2,TGTGCCAGCAGCTTAGGAGGGTTGGAGACCCAGTACTTC,CASSLGGLETQYF
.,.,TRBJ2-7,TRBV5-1,TGCGCCAGCAGCTTGGCCTCTGCGGGATCGGGTGAGCAGTACTTC,CASSLASAGSGEQYF
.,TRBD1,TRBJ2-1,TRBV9,TGTGCCAGCAGCACTCCAAGGGGGCCTAATGAGCAGTTCTTC,CASSTPRGPNEQFF
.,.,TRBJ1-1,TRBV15,TGTGCCACCAGCAGAGAAATTCCGGGGGATGAAGCTTTCTTT,CATSREIPGDEAFF
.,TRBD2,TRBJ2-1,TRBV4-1,TGCGCCAGCAGCCAAGAAGGTAGCGGGGGGCTCTATGAGCAGTTCTTC,CASSQEGSGGLYEQFF
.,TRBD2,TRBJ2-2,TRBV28,TGTGCCAGCAGTTTCTGGTCCGGGGGGACCGGGGAGCTGTTTTTT,CASSFWSGGTGELFF
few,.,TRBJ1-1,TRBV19,TGTGCCAGTAGTATCGTGGGGGGAGTGACTTTCTTT,CASSIVGGVTFF
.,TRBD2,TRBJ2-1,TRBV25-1,TGTGCCAGCAGTAGTACGGGACTAGCGGGGATAAACAATGAGCAGTTCTTC,CASSSTGLAGINNEQFF
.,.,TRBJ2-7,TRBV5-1,TGCGCCAGCAGCTTGCCTAGCTACGAGCAGTACTTC,CASSLPSYEQYF
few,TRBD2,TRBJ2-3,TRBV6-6,TGTGCCATCCAGCGGGGGAACACAGATACGCAGTATTTT,CAIQRGNTDTQYF
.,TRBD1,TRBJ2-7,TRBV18,TGTGCCAGCTCACCTTCCCGCCCTAGACAGGGGAGCTACGAGCAGTACTTC,CASSPSRPRQGSYEQYF
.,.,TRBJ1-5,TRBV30,TGTGCCTGGAATGAGGGACAACTTAGCAATCAGCCCCAGCATTTT,CAWNEGQLSNQPQHF
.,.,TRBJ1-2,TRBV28,TGTGCCAGCAGTCGGAGGTATGGCTACACCTTC,CASSRRYGYTF
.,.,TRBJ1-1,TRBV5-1,TGCGCCAGCAGGAAACAGGGGAACACTGAAGCTTTCTTT,CASRKQGNTEAFF
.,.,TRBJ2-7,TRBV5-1,TGCGCCAGCAGCTTGGCCCCACGAGCCTACGAGCAGTACTTC,CASSLAPRAYEQYF
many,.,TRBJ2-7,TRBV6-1,TGTGCCAGCAGTGTGTTTACGGGTACCTACGAGCAGTACTTC,CASSVFTGTYEQYF
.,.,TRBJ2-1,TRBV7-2,TGTGCCAGCAGCGTACAGGGCCCAACCCTAGGCAATGAGCAGTTCTTC,CASSVQGPTLGNEQFF
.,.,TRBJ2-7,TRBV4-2,TGTGCCAGCAGCCCGAATAGAGGCTCTTTCCTAGGCGAGCAGTACTTC,CASSPNRGSFLGEQYF
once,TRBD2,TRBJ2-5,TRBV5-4,TGTGCCAGCAGCTCCGGGACTAGCGGGTTCCAAGAGACCCAGTACTTC,CASSSGTSGFQETQYF
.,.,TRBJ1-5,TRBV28,TGTGCCAGCAGTGTACAGGGTTTCGGGCAGCCCCAGCATTTT,CASSVQGFGQPQHF
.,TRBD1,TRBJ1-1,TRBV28,TGTGCCAGCACCCCACTAAAGACAGGGGCGCGCAGGGCTTTCTTT,CASTPLKTGARRAFF
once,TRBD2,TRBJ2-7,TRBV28,TGTGCCAGCAGTTTAGGGGGGGCAGGCGGGAGGAGTTCCGAGCAGTACTTC,CASSLGGAGGRSSEQYF
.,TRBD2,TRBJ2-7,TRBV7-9,TGTGCCAGCAGCTTCGGGACTAGCGGGAGGTCAATCGAGCAGTACTTC,CASSFGTSGRSIEQYF
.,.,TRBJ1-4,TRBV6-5,TGTGCCAGCAGGGATGACAGAGGCAAACTGTTTTTT,CASRDDRGKLFF
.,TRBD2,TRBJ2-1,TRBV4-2,TGTGCCAGCAGCCTGACTAGCGGGGGGGCCAGGGAGCAGTTCTTC,CASSLTSGGAREQFF
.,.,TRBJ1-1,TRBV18,TGTGCCAGCTCACCATCTGTTCTAGGCTCTGAAGCTTTCTTT,CASSPSVLGSEAFF
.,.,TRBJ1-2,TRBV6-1,TGTGCCAGCCGGGGAGACAACAACTATGGCTACACCTTC,CASRGDNNYGYTF
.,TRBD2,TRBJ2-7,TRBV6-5,TGTGCCAGCAGTTACTCACTAGCGGGAAATTACGAGCAGTACTTC,CASSYSLAGNYEQYF
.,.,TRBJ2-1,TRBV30,TGTGCCTGGAGTGTAACTAGCTATAGCTCCTACAATGAGCAGTTCTTC,CAWSVTSYSSYNEQFF
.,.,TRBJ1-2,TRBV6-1,TGTGCCAGCAGTGTCCGGACGGGAAACTATGGCTACACCTTC,CASSVRTGNYGYTF
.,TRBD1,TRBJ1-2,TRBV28,TGTGCCAGCAGTATGGGACAGGGAGCTGGCTACACCTTC,CASSMGQGAGYTF
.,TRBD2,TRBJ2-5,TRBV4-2,TGTGCCAGCAGCCAAGATGGGACTAGCGGGGGGGAGACCCAGTACTTC,CASSQDGTSGGETQYF
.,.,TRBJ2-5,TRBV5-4,TGTGCCAGCAGCTTGGACCGAACGGCCCAGTACTTC,CASSLDRTAQYF
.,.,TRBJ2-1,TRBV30,TGTGCCTGGAAAGGGGCTAGCGATGAGCAGTTCTTC,CAWKGASDEQFF
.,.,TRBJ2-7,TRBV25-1,TGTGCCAGCAGTGAATTTCGGGGGACGAACCCTTACGAGCAGTACTTC,CASSEFRGTNPYEQYF